Below, 31 T cell receptor beta chains from the same sample are listed, as sequenced in a study of sequential checkpoint blockade in melanoma. Only in-frame clones appear in the TCRdb table, and some are missing; sequencing was by immunoSEQ multiplex PCR. The sample shows fewer than 6,500 clones, 22% of them seen only once. Treatment noted: randomized to nivolumab then ipilimumab (arm A) or the reverse (arm B). This specimen was tumor tissue (inferred from file names), taken from a patient given nivolumab and ipilimumab in sequence. The receptors were sampled from a human donor with melanoma.

This clone was detected only a few times. V usage is TRBV28 and J usage is TRBJ1-1, with a weak D call TRBD1 (6 bases). Germline loops: CDR1 MDHEN, CDR2 SYDVKM. The CDR3 is 14 residues long. Trimming shortened V by 7 bases and J by 5 bases, and 17 bases separated the two germline ends. Written as DNA, the CDR3 is TGTGCCAGCACCCTGAGGGGGATGGGGACTGAAGCTTTCTTT. It codes for CASTLRGMGTEAFF.

Ten or more counts support this clone. The rearrangement links TRBV6-8 to TRBJ1-5; D gene unclear. The CDR3 spans 16 residues. Trimming took 6 bases from V and 2 from J, leaving 17 bases between them. The V gene's germline CDR1 is MNHGY and CDR2 SAAAGT. The CDR3 nucleotides are TGTGCCAGCAGGACCGGGCTAGCTGGGGGCAATCAGCCCCAGCATTTT. Its protein product is CASRTGLAGGNQPQHF.

The V call is TRBV5-1, the J call TRBJ2-2; D is uncertain. CDR3 length: 16 residues. The V and J ends lost 2 bases and 0 bases respectively, with 11 bases between them. From germline, CDR1 is SGHRS and CDR2 YFSETQ. CDR3 bases: TGCGCCAGCAGCTTATCAGGAAACACGAACACCGGGGAGCTGTTTTTT. It is translated as CASSLSGNTNTGELFF. The whole variable domain, remainder taken from reference TRBV5-1 and TRBJ2-2, is KAGVTQTPRYLIKTRGQQVTLSCSPISGHRSVSWYQQTPGQGLQFLFEYFSETQRNKGNFPGRFSGRQFSNSRSEMNVSTLELGDSALYLCASSLSGNTNTGELFFGEGSRLTVL.

This clone has just a few counts. The CDR3 loop reads CASTTGPTKSNQPQHF. CDR3 sequence (DNA): TGTGCCAGCACAACGGGCCCCACGAAGAGCAATCAGCCCCAGCATTTT. V usage is TRBV28 and J usage is TRBJ1-5; D gene unclear. Germline CDR1 MDHEN, CDR2 SYDVKM. The ends were cut back, 7 bases at V and 1 base at J, with 17 bases in the middle. The CDR3 runs 16 residues.

There are many counts of this clone. The chain links TRBV12-5 to TRBJ2-1, with 7 positions matching TRBD2. The CDR3 is made up of 12 amino acids. Germline values: CDR1 LGHNT, CDR2 FRNRAP. CDR3 loop: CASGTGGNEQFF. The CDR3, as DNA: TGTGCCAGCGGGACGGGAGGCAATGAGCAGTTCTTC.

The CDR3: CASSSTGWNSPLHF. The CDR3 DNA sequence: TGTGCCAGCAGTTCGACAGGGTGGAATTCACCCCTCCACTTT. The V gene is TRBV6-8, the J gene TRBJ1-6; 7 bases fit TRBD1. The V and J ends lost 4 bases and 7 bases, in that order; junction bases with no gene match: 4. The CDR3 totals 14 residues. Germline CDR1 MNHGY, CDR2 SAAAGT.

V and J are TRBV19 and TRBJ1-5; no clear D gene. The CDR3 spans 14 residues. Germline CDR1 and CDR2: LNHDA and SQIVND (reference sequence). V was pared by 5 bases and J by 4 bases, with 12 bases between. As DNA, the CDR3 is TGTGCCAGTAGTGTAGGGAGGGCTAATCAGCCCCAGCATTTT. It encodes CASSVGRANQPQHF.

The chain links TRBV11-3 to TRBJ2-3; unclear D gene. V lost 2 bases and J 4 bases, leaving 10 bases between the germline ends. CDR1 and CDR2 (germline): SGHNT, YENEEA. CDR3 length: 14 amino acids. This chain's CDR3 is CASSLLVGADTQYF. The CDR3 coding sequence is TGTGCCAGCAGCTTACTAGTTGGGGCAGATACGCAGTATTTT.

By share, this clone counts as medium-sized (0.01 to 0.1%). The chain is built from TRBV11-3 and TRBJ2-3; possibly TRBD2 for D (7 bases). The ends were cut back, 1 base at V and 7 bases at J, with 12 bases in the middle. Germline assignment: CDR1 SGHNT and CDR2 YENEEA. The CDR3 has 14 amino acids. The CDR3 DNA reads TGTGCCAGCAGCTTAGGAGGGGGGGGCCATACGCAGTATTTT. Translating it yields CASSLGGGGHTQYF.

This chain connects TRBV11-3 to TRBJ1-4, with D possibly matching TRBD1 (5 bases). CDR1 is SGHNT, CDR2 YENEEA, per germline. This CDR3 comprises 15 residues. V gave up 1 base and J gave up 4 bases, with 10 bases separating them. As DNA, the CDR3 is TGTGCCAGCAGCTTAGGGGGGTTCTTTAATGAAAAACTGTTTTTT. It codes for CASSLGGFFNEKLFF. Looking up the rest from reference TRBV11-3 and TRBJ1-4 gives the full variable domain: EAGVVQSPRYKIIEKKQPVAFWCNPISGHNTLYWYLQNLGQGPELLIRYENEEAVDDSQLPKDRFSAERLKGVDSTLKIQPAELGDSAVYLCASSLGGFFNEKLFFGSGTQLSVL.

In its sample, this clone is medium-sized. The chain has TRBV9 and TRBJ1-2, with 7 bases aligning to TRBD1. Germline trimming cut 0 bases from V and 4 bases from J; bases unmatched to any gene: 9. Germline loops: CDR1 SGDLS, CDR2 YYNGEE. The CDR3 sequence is 16 residues long. The CDR3 loop is CASSVGTGALSYGYTF. Here the CDR3 DNA reads TGTGCCAGCAGCGTAGGGACAGGCGCCCTCTCCTATGGCTACACCTTC.

This rearrangement joins TRBV6-8 to TRBJ2-1; D uncertain. This CDR3 has 12 amino acids. The germline V gene has CDR1 MNHGY and CDR2 SAAAGT. V gave up 4 bases and J gave up 6 bases, with 7 bases separating them. This chain's CDR3 is CASSFVFNEQFF. Written as DNA, the CDR3 is TGTGCCAGCAGTTTCGTCTTCAATGAGCAGTTCTTC.

This clone is classed as medium-sized. J is TRBJ2-7 and V is TRBV28; D tentatively fits TRBD1 or TRBD2 (5 bases each). The CDR3 spans 15 residues. CDR1 is MDHEN and CDR2 is SYDVKM in the germline V gene. V was clipped by 3 bases and J by 2 bases, with 14 bases between them. In DNA form, the CDR3 reads TGTGCCAGCAGTTTTTTAGGGACCTTCCCCTACGAGCAGTACTTC. It encodes CASSFLGTFPYEQYF.

The J gene is TRBJ2-2, the V gene TRBV30; the D gene could be TRBD1 or TRBD2 (5 bases each). Per the germline V gene, CDR1 is GTSNPN and CDR2 is SVGIG (reference sequence). V dropped 1 base and J dropped 8 bases, with 14 bases sitting between them. The CDR3 sequence is 14 residues long. DNA of the CDR3: TGTGCCTGGAGTGGAGGGGCCTCTTCGGGGGAGCTGTTTTTT. Protein sequence: CAWSGGASSGELFF.

The rearrangement links TRBV10-2 to TRBJ2-7, with a tentative D call TRBD2 (6 bases). V gave up 3 bases and J gave up 6 bases, with 12 bases separating them. CDR3 size: 13 residues. Per the germline V gene, CDR1 is WSHSY and CDR2 is SAAADI. The CDR3 coding sequence is TGCGCCAGCAGTGAAGCTCTAGCGCTCGAGCAGTACTTC. Translated: CASSEALALEQYF.

In its sample, this clone was seen a few times. The chain recombines TRBV30 with TRBJ1-2; D is undetermined. Germline V gene sequence: CDR1 GTSNPN, CDR2 SVGIG (reference sequence). Trimming took 4 bases from V and 8 from J, leaving 14 bases between them. CDR3 length: 12 residues. DNA of the CDR3: TGTGCCTGGATTGAGTACTATGGAGGCTACACCTTC. It specifies CAWIEYYGGYTF.

This clone is medium-sized in the sample. J is TRBJ1-4 and V is TRBV11-3; D possibly corresponds to TRBD1 (6 bases). CDR1 is SGHNT and CDR2 is YENEEA in the germline V gene. Trimming removed 4 bases at V and 5 bases at J, with 14 bases between. The CDR3 totals 15 residues. The chain's CDR3 is CASSSNRAFNEKLFF. The CDR3 nucleotides are TGTGCCAGCAGCTCTAACAGGGCCTTCAATGAAAAACTGTTTTTT. The full variable domain, its missing parts supplied by reference TRBV11-3 and TRBJ1-4, is EAGVVQSPRYKIIEKKQPVAFWCNPISGHNTLYWYLQNLGQGPELLIRYENEEAVDDSQLPKDRFSAERLKGVDSTLKIQPAELGDSAVYLCASSSNRAFNEKLFFGSGTQLSVL.

This clone was detected ten times or more. This rearrangement joins TRBV9 to TRBJ1-1, with D perhaps matching TRBD1 (5 bases). Germline assignment: CDR1 SGDLS and CDR2 YYNGEE. The CDR3 is 14 amino acids. V lost 1 base to trimming and J lost 0 bases, with 7 bases between them. DNA of the CDR3: TGTGCCAGCAGCGTAACGGGGGTGAACACTGAAGCTTTCTTT. Its translation: CASSVTGVNTEAFF.

A few counts support this clone. The chain combines TRBV5-1 with TRBJ2-1, with 9 nucleotides matching TRBD2. This CDR3 comprises 14 residues. V was clipped by 0 bases and J by 13 bases; unmatched bases: 8. Germline V CDR1 and CDR2: SGHRS, YFSETQ. The CDR3 reads CASSLALRGGRQFF. The CDR3 coding sequence is TGCGCCAGCAGCTTGGCTTTGCGGGGGGGCCGTCAGTTCTTC.

This clone is termed medium-sized. J is TRBJ1-5 and V is TRBV6-8, with 7 bases fitting TRBD1. Germline trimming cut 9 bases from V and 3 bases from J; bases unmatched to any gene: 2. Germline V gene data show CDR1 as MNHGY and CDR2 as SAAAGT. The CDR3 covers 12 residues. CDR3 in amino acids: CASGTVNQPQHF. CDR3 DNA sequence: TGTGCCAGTGGGACAGTCAATCAGCCCCAGCATTTT.

The rearrangement uses TRBV29-1 and TRBJ2-3; D is undetermined. With 4 bases removed from V and 1 base from J, the gap between germline ends came to 6 bases. The CDR3 length is 12 residues. Germline V gene sequence: CDR1 SQVTM, CDR2 ANQGSEA. The CDR3 loop is CSVAPGTDTQYF. CDR3 DNA: TGCAGCGTTGCGCCAGGCACAGATACGCAGTATTTT.

This clone was seen only a few times. The CDR3 nucleotides read TGTGCCAGCAACCCTAAGGGCGGGAGCTCCTACGAGCAGTACTTC. It specifies CASNPKGGSSYEQYF. V usage is TRBV9 and J usage is TRBJ2-7; 7 nucleotides align to TRBD2. Losses at the gene ends were 6 bases for V and 0 bases for J; bases not matched to a gene: 9. CDR1 and CDR2 (germline): SGDLS, YYNGEE. The CDR3 loop spans 15 amino acids.

The V call is TRBV5-1, the J call TRBJ2-3; a possible D gene is TRBD1 (8 bases). Germline CDR1 and CDR2: SGHRS and YFSETQ. The CDR3 is made up of 16 amino acids. Trimming cost V 1 base and J 1 base, with 13 bases left between them. The CDR3 region is CASSLTGGGGTDTQYF. The CDR3, as DNA: TGCGCCAGCAGCTTGACAGGGGGGGGCGGCACAGATACGCAGTATTTT.

Only a few counts were recorded for this clone. The CDR3 protein is CASSDSSGSQQFF. Written as DNA, the CDR3 is TGCGCCAGCAGTGACTCGTCCGGGAGTCAGCAGTTCTTC. The J gene is TRBJ2-1, the V gene TRBV10-2, with a weak D call TRBD2 (6 bases). The ends were cut back, 3 bases at V and 11 bases at J, with 14 bases in the middle. The CDR3 is 13 residues long. Per the germline V gene, CDR1 is WSHSY and CDR2 is SAAADI.

V is TRBV11-3 and J is TRBJ2-3, with D maybe TRBD1 (5 bases). The germline CDR1 and CDR2 sequences are SGHNT and YENEEA. The CDR3 consists of 14 residues. The V end lost 5 bases, the J end lost 5 bases, and 14 bases lay between the germline ends. The CDR3 here is CASSPSGLLDTQYF. DNA of the CDR3: TGTGCCAGCAGCCCGTCAGGGTTATTAGATACGCAGTATTTT.

The rearrangement links TRBV5-1 to TRBJ1-4, with D tentatively TRBD1 (5 bases). CDR1 and CDR2 from the germline V gene are SGHRS and YFSETQ. This CDR3 is built from 14 residues. V shed 8 bases and J shed 2 bases, with 13 bases lying between them. The chain's CDR3 is CARGLTATNEKLFF. The CDR3 DNA follows: TGCGCCAGGGGGTTGACAGCTACTAATGAAAAACTGTTTTTT.

DNA for the CDR3: TGTGCCAGCAGTGCCGCGGCGGTTAATGAGCAGTTCTTC. Translating it yields CASSAAAVNEQFF. The genes are TRBV25-1 and TRBJ2-1; unclear D gene. V lost 4 bases to trimming and J lost 7 bases, with 11 bases between them. Germline loops: CDR1 MGHDK, CDR2 SYGVNS. The CDR3 sequence is 13 residues long.

This clone was counted at least ten times. In DNA form, the CDR3 reads TGTGCCAGCAGCTTAGTGGCAGCTACCTCGGGGGGCTACACCTTC. Translating gives CASSLVAATSGGYTF. The chain joins TRBV11-3 to TRBJ1-2; D gene ambiguous. Germline V gives CDR1 SGHNT, CDR2 YENEEA. There are 15 residues in the CDR3. The germline V and J ends were trimmed by 1 base and 8 bases, with 17 bases remaining between them.

This clone came up many times. The chain carries TRBV4-1 and TRBJ2-7; TRBD1 agrees at 9 bases. There are 16 residues in the CDR3. Germline loops: CDR1 MGHRA, CDR2 YSYEKL. V dropped 2 bases and J dropped 3; count of bases not matched to a gene: 8. CDR3 nucleotide sequence: TGCGCCAGCAGCCAATCCCCCGGGACAGGGCTCTACGAGCAGTACTTC. Amino acids: CASSQSPGTGLYEQYF.

For the CDR3, the DNA is TGTGCCAGCAGCCTAATCAGGGGTTCGGACTATGGCTACACCTTC. Protein sequence: CASSLIRGSDYGYTF. V is TRBV14 and J is TRBJ1-2; tentative D call: TRBD1 (6 bases). Trimming pared 4 bases from V and 3 bases from J, leaving 15 bases between. Germline V gene lookup returns CDR1 SGHDN and CDR2 FVKESK. This CDR3 region has 15 residues.

The rearrangement links TRBV11-3 to TRBJ1-1, with 8 bases matching TRBD1. This CDR3 region has 15 residues. V shed 4 bases and J 0 bases; nucleotides not matched to a gene: 4. CDR1 and CDR2 (germline): SGHNT, YENEEA. CDR3 sequence: CASSSRDRMNTEAFF. CDR3 in DNA: TGTGCCAGCAGCTCCCGGGACAGGATGAACACTGAAGCTTTCTTT.